This T cell receptor beta chain was retrieved from a study of T-cell memory formation after mild COVID-19. Looking at the study overall: There were largely donor-specific TCR clusters.

CDR1 is SGHRS and CDR2 is YFSETQ in the germline V gene. Trimming took 0 bases from V and 2 from J; bases not matched to a gene: 5. CDR3 length equals 15 residues. About this clonotype: Its matching antigen is unknown.

Study outcomes and limitations: Nothing showed for sure that second-wave clones peaking on day 37 were SARS-CoV-2 specific. CD4+ clones that contracted lay mainly in CM and EM; CD8+ ones lay in EMRA.

Via MiXCR, TCRdb re-called the 5' RACE reads, giving one row per CDR3 protein. The data contain roughly 180,000 distinct CDR3 sequences, roughly 20% of them seen just once; the ten biggest clones take up roughly 3.8%. Source material: PBMCs or a T cell subset sorted from them (not recorded which). The TCR was taken from a man aged 18 to 29 who had mild COVID-19 (a few samples of this study predate the infection). Cell type and time point are not known. The chain uses TRBV5-1 and TRBJ2-7; 7 bases line up with TRBD1. The DNA of the CDR3 is TGCGCCAGCAGCTTGGGATCGACAGGGCCCTACGAGCAGTACTTC. Its translation: CASSLGSTGPYEQYF.